The sequence of this T cell receptor (beta chain) was determined in a study of metastatic and nonmetastatic thyroid tumors. All patients reached thyroid surgery having received no treatment beforehand. Authors' processing steps: The distant-metastasis classifier for papillary thyroid cancer was built from CDR3 differences across clinicopathological groups. TCRdb recomputed clones from the PCR reads via MiXCR. The V and J calls and clone size come from TCRdb's table, not from the authors' own analysis. The data show over 65,000 clones, roughly an eighth seen once. In its sample, this clone was seen many times. The CDR3 covers 15 residues. The V segment lost 8 bases and the J segment 1 base; nucleotides outside the gene matches: 10. CDR1 is MNHNS and CDR2 is SASEGT in the germline V gene.

The clonotype originates from a female donor with papillary thyroid cancer or a benign thyroid nodule (not recorded which). Some clones in this sample may be carry-over from other donors' samples. The sequencing input was tumor tissue. V is TRBV6-1 and J is TRBJ1-1; 7 nucleotides match TRBD1. The CDR3 loop is CASYRGVAANTEAFF. The CDR3 DNA follows: TGTGCCAGCTACAGGGGCGTTGCAGCGAACACTGAAGCTTTCTTT.